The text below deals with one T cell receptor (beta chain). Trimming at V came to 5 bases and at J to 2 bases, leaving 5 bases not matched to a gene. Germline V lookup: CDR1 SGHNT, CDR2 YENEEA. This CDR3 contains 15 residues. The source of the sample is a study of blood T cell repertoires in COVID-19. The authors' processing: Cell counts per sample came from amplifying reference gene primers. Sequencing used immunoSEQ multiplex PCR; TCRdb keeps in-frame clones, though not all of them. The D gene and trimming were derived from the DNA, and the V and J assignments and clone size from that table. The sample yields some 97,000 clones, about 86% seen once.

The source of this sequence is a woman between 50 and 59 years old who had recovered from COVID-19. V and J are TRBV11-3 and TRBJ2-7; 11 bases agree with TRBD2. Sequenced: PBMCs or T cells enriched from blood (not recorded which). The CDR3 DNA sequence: TGTGCCAGCAGCCCCGGACTAGCGGGTCCCTACGAGCAGTACTTC. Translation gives CASSPGLAGPYEQYF.